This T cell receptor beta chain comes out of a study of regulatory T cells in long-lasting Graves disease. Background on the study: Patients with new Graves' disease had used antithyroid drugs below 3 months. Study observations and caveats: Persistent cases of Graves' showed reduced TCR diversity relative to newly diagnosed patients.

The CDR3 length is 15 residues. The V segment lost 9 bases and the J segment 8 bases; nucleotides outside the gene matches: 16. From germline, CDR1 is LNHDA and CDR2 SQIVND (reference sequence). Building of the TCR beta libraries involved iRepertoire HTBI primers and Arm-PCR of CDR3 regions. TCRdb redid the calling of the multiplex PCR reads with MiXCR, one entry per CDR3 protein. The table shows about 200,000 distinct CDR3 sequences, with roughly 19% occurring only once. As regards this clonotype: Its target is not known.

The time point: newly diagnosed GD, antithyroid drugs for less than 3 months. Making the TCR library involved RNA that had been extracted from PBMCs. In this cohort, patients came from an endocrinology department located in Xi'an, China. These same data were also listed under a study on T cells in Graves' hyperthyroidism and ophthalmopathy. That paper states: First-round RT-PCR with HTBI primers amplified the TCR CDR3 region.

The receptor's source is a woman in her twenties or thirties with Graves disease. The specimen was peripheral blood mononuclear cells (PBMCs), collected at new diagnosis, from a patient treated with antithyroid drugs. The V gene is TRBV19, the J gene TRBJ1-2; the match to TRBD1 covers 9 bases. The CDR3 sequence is CASFDRDRVVRGYTF. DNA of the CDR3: TGTGCCAGCTTCGACCGGGACAGGGTTGTTCGGGGCTACACCTTC.